A single sample gave rise to the 2 T cell receptor beta chains below, sequenced in a study of blood T cell repertoires in COVID-19. The assay was immunoSEQ multiplex PCR, and TCRdb's table has in-frame clones only and misses some. The data show 90,000 to 150,000 clones, 79% seen once. Input material: peripheral blood. The receptors stem from a woman aged 80 or over with acute or convalescent COVID-19.

The J gene is TRBJ2-1, the V gene TRBV4-2; TRBD2 agrees at 8 bases. The germline gives CDR1 LGHNA, CDR2 YNFKEQ. This CDR3 region has 16 residues. The V gene end was trimmed by 5 bases and the J gene end by 5 bases; junction bases not matched to a gene: 11. CDR3 in DNA: TGTGCCAGCAGCTCCCGGGCGGGAGGTGGGGACAATGAGCAGTTCTTC. Protein sequence: CASSSRAGGGDNEQFF.

The CDR3 DNA is TGTGCCAGCAGCGCTAGACAGGGTATGGGGGAGACCCAGTACTTC. This sequence encodes CASSARQGMGETQYF. The V gene is TRBV7-3, the J gene TRBJ2-5, with TRBD1 matching over 7 bases. The germline gives CDR1 SGHTA, CDR2 FQGTGA. With 5 bases clipped from V and 5 bases from J, the junction kept 11 bases outside the gene matches. The CDR3 length is 15 residues.